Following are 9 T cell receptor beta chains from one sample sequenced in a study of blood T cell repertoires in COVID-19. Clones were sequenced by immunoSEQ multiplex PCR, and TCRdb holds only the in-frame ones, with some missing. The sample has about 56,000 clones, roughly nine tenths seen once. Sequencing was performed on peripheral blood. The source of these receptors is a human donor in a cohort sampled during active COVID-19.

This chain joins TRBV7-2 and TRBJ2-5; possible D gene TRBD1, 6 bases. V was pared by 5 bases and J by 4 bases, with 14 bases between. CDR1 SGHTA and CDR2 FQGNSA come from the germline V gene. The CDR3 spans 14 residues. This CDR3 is CASSTDRLLETQYF. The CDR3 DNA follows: TGTGCCAGCAGCACAGACAGGCTCCTAGAGACCCAGTACTTC.

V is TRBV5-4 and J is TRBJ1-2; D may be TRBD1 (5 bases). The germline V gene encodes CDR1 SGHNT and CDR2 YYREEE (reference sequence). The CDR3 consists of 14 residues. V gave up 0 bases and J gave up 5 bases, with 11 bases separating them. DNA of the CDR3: TGTGCCAGCAGCTTGGACAGGCAAAGTTATGGCTACACCTTC. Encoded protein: CASSLDRQSYGYTF.

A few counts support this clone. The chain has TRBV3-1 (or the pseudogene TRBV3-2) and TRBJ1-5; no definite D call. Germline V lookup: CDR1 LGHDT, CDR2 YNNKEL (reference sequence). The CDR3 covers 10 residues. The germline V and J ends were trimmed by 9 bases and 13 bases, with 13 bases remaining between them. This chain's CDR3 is CARARVEQHF. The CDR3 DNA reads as TGTGCCAGGGCGCGGGTTGAGCAGCATTTT.

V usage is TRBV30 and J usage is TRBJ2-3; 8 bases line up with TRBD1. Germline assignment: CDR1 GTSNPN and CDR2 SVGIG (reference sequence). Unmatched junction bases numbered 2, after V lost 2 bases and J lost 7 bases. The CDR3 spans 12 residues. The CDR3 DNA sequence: TGTGCCTGGAGTAACAGGGGGAATACGCAGTATTTT. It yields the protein CAWSNRGNTQYF.

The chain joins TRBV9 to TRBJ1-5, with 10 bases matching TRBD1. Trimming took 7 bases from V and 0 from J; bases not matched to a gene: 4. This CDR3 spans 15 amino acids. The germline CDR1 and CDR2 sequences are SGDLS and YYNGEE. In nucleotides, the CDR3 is TGTGCCAGCGGGACAGGGGAATATAGCAATCAGCCCCAGCATTTT. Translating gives CASGTGEYSNQPQHF.

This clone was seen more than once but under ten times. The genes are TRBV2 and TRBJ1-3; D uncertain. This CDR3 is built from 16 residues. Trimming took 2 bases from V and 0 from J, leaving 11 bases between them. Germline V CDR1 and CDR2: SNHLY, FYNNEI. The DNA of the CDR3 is TGTGCCAGCAGTGAATCAGCGTCCCTCTCTGGAAACACCATATATTTT. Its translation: CASSESASLSGNTIYF.

The CDR3 nucleotides read TGCGCCAGCACTCCAGGGATCTCTGGAAACACCATATATTTT. This encodes CASTPGISGNTIYF. V gene TRBV10-2 combines with J gene TRBJ1-3; possibly TRBD1 for D (5 bases). V was cut by 7 bases and J by 0 bases, with 10 bases left in between. Germline CDR1 WSHSY, CDR2 SAAADI. The CDR3 has 14 residues.

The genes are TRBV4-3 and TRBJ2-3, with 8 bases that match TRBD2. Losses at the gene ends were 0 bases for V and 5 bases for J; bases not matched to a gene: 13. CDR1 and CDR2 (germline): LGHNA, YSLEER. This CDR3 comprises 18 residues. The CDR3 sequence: CASSQDFRASGPRDTQYF. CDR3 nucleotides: TGCGCCAGCAGCCAAGATTTTCGGGCTAGCGGGCCCAGAGATACGCAGTATTTT.

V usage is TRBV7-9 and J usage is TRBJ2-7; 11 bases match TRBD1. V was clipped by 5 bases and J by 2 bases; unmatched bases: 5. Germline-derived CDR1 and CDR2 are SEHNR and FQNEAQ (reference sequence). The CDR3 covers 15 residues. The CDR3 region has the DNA TGTGCCAGCAGCGGAGGACAGGGGGCGGCCTACGAGCAGTACTTC. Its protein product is CASSGGQGAAYEQYF.